Each of the 20 T cell receptor beta chains below was sequenced from the same sample in a study of blood T cell repertoires in COVID-19. Libraries were prepared by immunoSEQ multiplex PCR; TCRdb keeps only in-frame clonotypes and omits some of them. This repertoire shows about 200,000 clones, more than 75% found once; its top ten account for about 6%. Sequencing input: peripheral blood. These receptors all stem from a man aged 55 to 69 who had recovered from COVID-19.

The J gene is TRBJ1-3, the V gene TRBV11-2; D uncertain. The CDR3 covers 16 residues. Trimming stripped 5 bases from V and 0 bases from J, with 14 bases between. Germline CDR1 and CDR2: SGHAT and FQNNGV. The CDR3 spells CASSPYRGNSGNTIYF. The CDR3 nucleotides read TGTGCCAGCAGCCCCTATAGAGGCAACTCTGGAAACACCATATATTTT.

This clone showed up just once. This chain connects TRBV2 to TRBJ2-7, with 11 nucleotides matching TRBD1. Germline V gene lookup returns CDR1 SNHLY and CDR2 FYNNEI. This CDR3 comprises 14 residues. With 8 bases clipped from V and 4 bases from J, the junction kept 7 bases outside the gene matches. The CDR3 loop is CASQGTGGQYEQYF. The CDR3 nucleotides are TGTGCCAGCCAAGGGACAGGGGGTCAATACGAGCAGTACTTC. The full variable domain, in which reference TRBV2 and TRBJ2-7 provide the parts outside the CDR3, is EPEVTQTPSHQVTQMGQEVILRCVPISNHLYFYWYRQILGQKVEFLVSFYNNEISEKSEIFDDQFSVERPDGSNFTLKIRSTKLEDSAMYFCASQGTGGQYEQYFGPGTRLTVT.

The sample holds a few counts of this clone. The V gene is TRBV29-1, the J gene TRBJ1-1; a weak D match, TRBD1 (6 bases). This CDR3 has 15 residues. Trimming took off 7 bases at V and 4 bases at J, with 22 bases between the two ends. CDR1 and CDR2 (germline): SQVTM, ANQGSEA. The CDR3 sequence is CSARKLAGEGTEAFF. The CDR3 DNA reads TGCAGCGCCCGAAAATTGGCAGGGGAGGGCACTGAAGCTTTCTTT. Filled out from reference TRBV29-1 and TRBJ1-1, the complete variable domain reads SAVISQKPSRDICQRGTSLTIQCQVDSQVTMMFWYRQQPGQSLTLIATANQGSEATYESGFVIDKFPISRPNLTFSTLTVSNMSPEDSSIYLCSARKLAGEGTEAFFGQGTRLTVV.

The chain links TRBV30 to TRBJ1-1, with a tentative D call TRBD1 (5 bases). V lost 3 bases and J lost 3, with 8 bases in between. The germline gives CDR1 GTSNPN, CDR2 SVGIG (reference sequence). The CDR3 is made up of 12 amino acids. As DNA, the CDR3 is TGTGCCTGGAGATGGGGCTACACTGAAGCTTTCTTT. Protein sequence: CAWRWGYTEAFF.

This chain links TRBV9 with TRBJ2-7; D is possibly TRBD1 (6 bases). The V gene's germline CDR1 is SGDLS and CDR2 YYNGEE. This CDR3 region has 14 residues. Trimming pared 0 bases from V and 2 bases from J, leaving 9 bases between. The chain's CDR3 is CASSVAGDPYEQYF. The CDR3 DNA is TGTGCCAGCAGCGTAGCAGGGGATCCCTACGAGCAGTACTTC.

The V gene is TRBV5-4, the J gene TRBJ2-1; 10 nucleotides line up with TRBD2. Germline values: CDR1 SGHNT, CDR2 YYREEE (reference sequence). Germline trimming cut 10 bases from V and 5 bases from J; bases unmatched to any gene: 9. The CDR3 is 14 amino acids. For the CDR3, the DNA is TGTGCCGTCAAGCGGGAGGGGAGGCACAATGAGCAGTTCTTC. Protein: CAVKREGRHNEQFF. Variable domain in full (rest from reference TRBV5-4 and TRBJ2-1): ETGVTQSPTHLIKTRGQQVTLRCSSQSGHNTVSWYQQALGQGPQFIFQYYREEENGRGNFPPRFSGLQFPNYSSELNVNALELDDSALYLCAVKREGRHNEQFFGPGTRLTVL.

The chain has TRBV27 and TRBJ2-2; the D is unclear. The CDR3 is 13 amino acids. The V end was cut by 4 bases, the J end by 7 bases, with 10 bases between. Germline values: CDR1 MNHEY, CDR2 SMNVEV (reference sequence). The CDR3 nucleotides read TGTGCCAGCAGTTCTTTATACAGCGGGGAGCTGTTTTTT. Amino acid sequence: CASSSLYSGELFF.

The sample holds a few counts of this clone. The DNA of the CDR3 is TGTGCCACCAGTGATTCCGGGACAGGGGTTGCCGATACGCAGTATTTT. Protein: CATSDSGTGVADTQYF. The V gene is TRBV24-1, the J gene TRBJ2-3; 10 bases are a match to TRBD1. V shed 2 bases, J shed 6 bases, and the junction held 7 bases outside the gene matches. The CDR3 is 16 residues long. Per the germline V gene, CDR1 is KGHDR and CDR2 is SFDVKD.

Only a few counts were recorded for this clone. The chain couples TRBV5-1 to TRBJ1-3; D not resolved. CDR3 size: 13 residues. Germline CDR1 reads SGHRS; CDR2 reads YFSETQ. The V end lost 7 bases, the J end lost 0 bases, and 8 bases lay between the germline ends. CDR3 bases: TGCGCCAGCCGAGACACCTCTGGAAACACCATATATTTT. Translation gives CASRDTSGNTIYF.

This clone occurred once. V and J are TRBV5-1 and TRBJ2-1; TRBD1 aligns across 7 bases. With 4 bases clipped from V and 1 base from J, the junction kept 14 bases outside the gene matches. The V gene's germline CDR1 is SGHRS and CDR2 YFSETQ. This CDR3 is 18 amino acids long. The CDR3 loop reads CASSRAVQGRGSYNEQFF. CDR3 DNA: TGCGCCAGCAGCCGAGCAGTACAGGGGAGAGGGTCCTACAATGAGCAGTTCTTC. Together with reference TRBV5-1 and TRBJ2-1, the CDR3 gives the full variable domain: KAGVTQTPRYLIKTRGQQVTLSCSPISGHRSVSWYQQTPGQGLQFLFEYFSETQRNKGNFPGRFSGRQFSNSRSEMNVSTLELGDSALYLCASSRAVQGRGSYNEQFFGPGTRLTVL.

The rearrangement links TRBV30 to TRBJ1-3; D remains unclear. V lost 0 bases to trimming and J lost 8 bases, with 8 bases between them. The CDR3 has 12 residues. CDR1 and CDR2 (germline): GTSNPN, SVGIG (reference sequence). CDR3 protein: CAWSVGGHTIYF. In DNA, the CDR3 is TGTGCCTGGAGTGTAGGAGGCCACACCATATATTTT. Combining the CDR3 with reference TRBV30 and TRBJ1-3 gives the whole variable domain SQTIHQWPATLVQPVGSPLSLECTVEGTSNPNLYWYRQAAGRGLQLLFYSVGIGQISSEVPQNLSASRPQDRQFILSSKKLLLSDSGFYLCAWSVGGHTIYFGEGSWLTVV.

The chain is built from TRBV5-1 and TRBJ2-7, with D possibly being TRBD2 (7 bases). This CDR3 spans 14 amino acids. Trimming pared 4 bases from V and 2 bases from J, leaving 13 bases between. CDR1 is SGHRS, CDR2 YFSETQ, per germline. CDR3 coding DNA: TGCGCCAGCAGCCCAAGGGGGGGGCCCTACGAGCAGTACTTC. It specifies CASSPRGGPYEQYF.

The rearrangement joins TRBV7-9 to TRBJ1-2, with a possible D match to TRBD1 (5 bases). The CDR3 is 16 amino acids. Germline assignment: CDR1 SEHNR and CDR2 FQNEAQ (reference sequence). The V and J ends lost 3 bases and 0 bases respectively, with 14 bases between them. In nucleotides, the CDR3 is TGTGCCAGCAGCTTGGGTATTCAGGGCTCTAACTATGGCTACACCTTC. Translated, it gives CASSLGIQGSNYGYTF.

V gene TRBV29-1 combines with J gene TRBJ2-2, with 12 nucleotides matching TRBD1. This CDR3 contains 17 residues. In germline, CDR1 is SQVTM, CDR2 ANQGSEA. V was clipped by 7 bases and J by 5 bases; unmatched bases: 14. The CDR3 here is CSARDRGRNLETGELFF. The DNA for the CDR3 is TGCAGCGCCCGGGACAGGGGGCGAAATCTGGAGACCGGGGAGCTGTTTTTT.

CDR3 protein: CASSVLSGNSYNEQFF. The DNA of the CDR3 is TGTGCCAGCAGCGTCCTTAGCGGGAACTCCTACAATGAGCAGTTCTTC. The chain uses TRBV9 and TRBJ2-1, with TRBD2 matching 8 bases. This CDR3 is 16 amino acids long. The germline gives CDR1 SGDLS, CDR2 YYNGEE. Losses at the gene ends were 2 bases for V and 0 bases for J; bases not matched to a gene: 4.

This rearrangement joins TRBV24-1 to TRBJ2-1; a weak D match, TRBD1 (6 bases). This CDR3 is built from 15 residues. The germline V gene has CDR1 KGHDR and CDR2 SFDVKD. The V and J ends lost 0 bases and 2 bases respectively, with 7 bases between them. The CDR3 nucleotides are TGTGCCACCAGTGATTTGGACAGGACCTACAATGAGCAGTTCTTC. Amino acid sequence: CATSDLDRTYNEQFF.

This clone was detected once. The DNA for the CDR3 is TGTGCCAGCAGCCTAGCGGGGGGCCCAGAGCTGTTTTTT. Translation gives CASSLAGGPELFF. The chain carries TRBV6-2 or TRBV6-3 and TRBJ2-2; 11 positions agree with TRBD2. CDR3 size: 13 residues. Germline assignment: CDR1 MNHEY and CDR2 SVGEGT. The J segment lost 11 bases and the V segment lost 6 bases, leaving 5 bases of the junction unmatched.

V is TRBV3-1 (or the pseudogene TRBV3-2) and J is TRBJ2-1; TRBD2 matches at 9 bases. Trimming removed 4 bases from V and 4 bases from J; junction bases left unmatched: 2. The CDR3 is 14 residues long. Germline V lookup: CDR1 LGHDT, CDR2 YNNKEL (reference sequence). The CDR3 bases are TGTGCCAGCAGCCGGACTAGCGCGTACAATGAGCAGTTCTTC. Amino acids: CASSRTSAYNEQFF.

The V and J genes are TRBV7-2 and TRBJ1-1; D is unclear. The V end was cut by 5 bases, the J end by 5 bases, with 15 bases between. There are 14 residues in the CDR3. Per the germline V gene, CDR1 is SGHTA and CDR2 is FQGNSA. Written as DNA, the CDR3 is TGTGCCAGCAGCCTGGTCGGCTCGGGAACTGAAGCTTTCTTT. Protein product: CASSLVGSGTEAFF.

This sequence joins TRBV5-8 and TRBJ1-4, with 10 bases that match TRBD1. The CDR3 is 16 residues long. The germline CDR1 and CDR2 sequences are SGHTS and YDEGEE. The V segment lost 3 bases and the J segment 3 bases; nucleotides outside the gene matches: 5. The CDR3 DNA reads TGTGCCAGCAGCTCGGGACAGGGGCGGGCTAATGAAAAACTGTTTTTT. This gives the protein CASSSGQGRANEKLFF.